Listed below are T cell receptor beta chains from one sample, sequenced in a study of T cell responses to AZD1222 COVID-19 vaccine. Profiling relied on immunoSEQ multiplex PCR, and the TCRdb table lists in-frame clones only, not all of them. The table has approximately 150,000 clones, approximately 90% seen once; the top ten hold under 4%. This sample comprised peripheral blood, obtained 28 days after the second AZD1222 dose. The source of these receptors is an adult who received the AZD1222 COVID-19 vaccine. CDR3s include the opening cysteine and the closing phenylalanine or tryptophan. Each record gives: V gene, clone size, CDR3 protein. A clone size is listed for some rows: how often the clone was seen (once, few, many), or a class if it is expanded.

>TRBV7-8|.
CASSLALGGMAGEQYF
>TRBV21-1|.
CASSKVEARTGSNTEAFF
>TRBV30|.
CAWTFRDRASADTQYF
>TRBV7-6|.
CASSLRESDEQFF
>TRBV5-1|.
CASSLGGQGTGELFF
>TRBV5-5|.
CASSLGHDNYGYTF
>TRBV9|.
CASNAGLFSGNTIYF
>TRBV15|.
CATTGHINEKLFF
>TRBV19|.
CASSSGGGYEQYF
>TRBV5-6|.
CASSIGLAGGRNEQFF
>TRBV7-7|.
CASSTTAQGTGELFF
>TRBV7-2|.
CASSLGGLAGTDTQYF
>TRBV7-2|.
CASSLVRETQYF
>TRBV19|few
CASSLSRGHNQPQHF
>TRBV15|.
CATSRDGGTYEQYF
>TRBV5-6|.
CASSFIGENYSPLHF
>TRBV5-1|.
CASSMNGNQPQHF
>TRBV7-9|.
CASSKRGAFF
>TRBV6-5|.
CASRGLATGELFF
>TRBV19|.
CASSTSGYNEQFF
>TRBV10-3|.
CAISDRMGEKYNEQFF
>TRBV12-3/TRBV12-4|once
CASSLRGHQPQHF
>TRBV2|few
CASTIGGEQYF
>TRBV7-2|.
CASRKGLAGKSRTGELFF
>TRBV5-1|.
CASSPNPTRTNEKLFF
>TRBV9|.
CASSGWTGLNTEAFF
>TRBV6-7|once
CASSYTPNKGRWYQPQHF
>TRBV7-9|.
CASSSTTGADTEAFF
>TRBV9|once
CASSAQGFGYTF
>TRBV5-4|.
CASSRGLAGGSETQYF
>TRBV6-5|.
CASSYSAGGDYTF
>TRBV3-1/TRBV3-2|.
CASSLDRYEQYF
>TRBV29-1|.
CSVPQGFGTDTQYF
>TRBV12-5|.
CASGLERGTEAFF
>TRBV2|once
CASSPLGKNEKLFF
>TRBV2|.
CASTRDRGKTEAFF
>TRBV7-9|.
CASSSDRANEKLFF
>TRBV7-9|.
CASSPGQGYGYTF
>TRBV19|.
CASSKEGGNTEAFF
>TRBV6-5|.
CASRIYRDGEAFF
>TRBV6-5|.
CASSYLELNSPLHF
>TRBV5-6|.
CASSMNREKLFF